The T cell receptor beta chain under discussion was sequenced for a study of T cell repertoires in cytomegalovirus infection. Study-level background: Evidence of both CMV infection and a matching HLA type came from public TCR beta signatures.

The germline gives CDR1 SGHDN, CDR2 FVKESK. V was clipped by 1 base and J by 5 bases, with 5 bases between them. This CDR3 contains 12 residues. This clonotype was found a few times. The antigen is undetermined. TCRdb recomputed calls from the reads with MiXCR, one row per CDR3 protein. The sample holds around 290,000 distinct CDR3 sequences, about 25% seen once. Study findings and constraints: What dominated the ex vivo response were HLA-C-restricted CMV-specific TCR beta clonotypes.

This receptor was obtained from a human donor in good health (CMV status not recorded). Some clones in this sample may be carry-over from other donors' samples. Sequenced input: PBMCs. This chain joins TRBV14 and TRBJ2-5; D is unclear. The CDR3 sequence is CASSQVRETQYF. The DNA of the CDR3 is TGTGCCAGCAGCCAAGTCCGGGAGACCCAGTACTTC.